A selection of T cell receptor beta chains follows, all from one sample in a study of spatial heterogeneity in lung cancer. TCRdb re-called the 5' RACE reads through MiXCR, storing one row per CDR3 protein. Among about 92,000 distinct CDR3 sequences listed, approximately 12% were seen once. The sample here was PBMCs, taken at surgery. The source is a male donor with early-stage non-small cell lung cancer. The CDR3 runs from the conserved cysteine through the conserved F or W. The order of the fields is D gene, clone size, J gene, V gene, CDR3 protein, CDR3 DNA. The D gene is left open where the match is weak. Only some rows state a clone size, as once, few, many or a class for expanded clones.

d_gene: TRBD1
abundance: -
j_gene: TRBJ2-2
v_gene: TRBV2
CDR3aa: CASSQGAITGELFF
CDR3nt: TGTGCCAGCAGCCAGGGGGCAATCACCGGGGAGCTGTTTTTT

d_gene: -
abundance: many
j_gene: TRBJ1-5
v_gene: TRBV28
CDR3aa: CASRTVRGGGQPQHF
CDR3nt: TGTGCCAGCAGAACGGTTCGAGGGGGTGGTCAGCCCCAGCATTTT

d_gene: TRBD1
abundance: few
j_gene: TRBJ2-7
v_gene: TRBV13
CDR3aa: CASSLGGQGSSYEQYF
CDR3nt: TGTGCCAGCAGCTTAGGTGGACAGGGTTCTTCCTACGAGCAGTACTTC

d_gene: TRBD1
abundance: -
j_gene: TRBJ1-5
v_gene: TRBV20-1
CDR3aa: CSVGQGQNQPQHF
CDR3nt: TGCAGCGTGGGACAGGGACAAAATCAGCCCCAGCATTTT

d_gene: -
abundance: few
j_gene: TRBJ1-5
v_gene: TRBV20-1
CDR3aa: CSARGQPISNQPQHF
CDR3nt: TGCAGTGCTAGAGGACAGCCTATAAGCAATCAGCCCCAGCATTTT

d_gene: TRBD2
abundance: few
j_gene: TRBJ2-7
v_gene: TRBV28
CDR3aa: CASSLLRLAGGSYEQYF
CDR3nt: TGTGCCAGCAGTTTACTGCGACTAGCGGGAGGGTCCTACGAGCAGTACTTC

d_gene: TRBD2
abundance: few
j_gene: TRBJ2-1
v_gene: TRBV11-1
CDR3aa: CASSRLAGELNEQFF
CDR3nt: TGTGCCAGCAGCCGACTAGCGGGGGAGCTGAATGAGCAGTTCTTC

d_gene: -
abundance: few
j_gene: TRBJ1-2
v_gene: TRBV13
CDR3aa: CASSLGLRTELRCTF
CDR3nt: TGTGCCAGCAGCTTAGGCCTCAGAACGGAGCTGCGTTGTACCTTC

d_gene: TRBD2
abundance: few
j_gene: TRBJ2-7
v_gene: TRBV4-1
CDR3aa: CASSPGDYSYEQYF
CDR3nt: TGCGCCAGCAGCCCCGGGGACTATAGCTACGAGCAGTACTTC

d_gene: TRBD1
abundance: -
j_gene: TRBJ1-6
v_gene: TRBV20-1
CDR3aa: CSARDPMTGNNSPLHF
CDR3nt: TGCAGTGCTAGAGACCCTATGACAGGGAATAATTCACCCCTCCACTTT

d_gene: TRBD1
abundance: -
j_gene: TRBJ2-7
v_gene: TRBV29-1
CDR3aa: CSVEGQGDEQYF
CDR3nt: TGCAGCGTTGAAGGACAGGGGGACGAGCAGTACTTC

d_gene: -
abundance: few
j_gene: TRBJ1-6
v_gene: TRBV11-2
CDR3aa: CASSLDPQGNSPLHF
CDR3nt: TGTGCCAGCAGCTTGGACCCCCAAGGAAATTCACCCCTCCACTTT

d_gene: -
abundance: -
j_gene: TRBJ2-1
v_gene: TRBV7-9
CDR3aa: CASSLASGSSSYNEQFF
CDR3nt: TGTGCCAGCAGCTTAGCGTCAGGGTCAAGCTCCTACAATGAGCAGTTCTTC

d_gene: TRBD1
abundance: few
j_gene: TRBJ1-5
v_gene: TRBV4-2
CDR3aa: CASSQALGQSHQPQHF
CDR3nt: TGTGCCAGCAGCCAGGCCCTGGGACAGTCTCATCAGCCCCAGCATTTT